This record concerns one T cell receptor beta chain sequence. What it binds is unknown. CDR3 size: 14 residues. V dropped 5 bases and J dropped 7 bases, with 15 bases sitting between them. In germline, CDR1 is LNHDA, CDR2 SQIVND (reference sequence). The method was immunoSEQ multiplex PCR; TCRdb's version includes in-frame clones alone and lacks a portion of them. The top ten clones hold roughly 3.1% of a sample with about 140,000 clones, approximately 89% of them seen once. The sample originates from a study of T cell responses to AZD1222 COVID-19 vaccine. At the level of the study: Analysis merged second doses at about 4 or about 12 weeks. Points from the study as a whole: Recipients of two AZD1222 doses showed rising Spike-specific TCR breadth and depth.

The chain couples TRBV19 to TRBJ1-5; D is ambiguous. This sequence was found in an adult in good health. The sample in question was peripheral blood, obtained on day 0 of AZD1222 vaccination. CDR3 DNA: TGTGCCAGTAGTCCTCAGATAAACAGCCAGCCCCAGCATTTT. Its protein is CASSPQINSQPQHF.